A selection of T cell receptor beta chains follows, all from one sample in a study of patients and donors after allogeneic stem cell transplantation. TCRdb ran MiXCR on the RT-PCR reads and lists one entry per CDR3 protein. The data hold about a million distinct CDR3 sequences, with roughly 17% observed a single time. Sequenced: blood, either unsorted or a sorted T cell fraction (not recorded which). Receptors were obtained from a human donor who was either an allogeneic HSCT recipient or a stem cell or donor lymphocyte infusion donor (not recorded which). It is not recorded whose cells these are; they may come from a transplant donor. Both conserved end residues are trimmed from each CDR3. A D gene is named only where the DNA matches it firmly.

>-|TRBJ2-7|TRBV9|14
ASSVRGDSSSYEQY
>TRBD2|TRBJ2-7|TRBV7-9|15
ASTQPIAGGTSYEQY
>TRBD2|TRBJ2-3|TRBV29-1|14
SVAPASGRNTDTQY
>TRBD1|TRBJ1-4|TRBV12-3/TRBV12-4|12
ASRTGGLGEKLF
>-|TRBJ2-7|TRBV7-9|12
ASSNLGRTYEQY
>-|TRBJ2-7|TRBV4-3|15
ASSQGRAGTPPYEQY
>-|TRBJ2-4|TRBV12-3/TRBV12-4|12
ASGGADAKNIQY
>-|TRBJ2-3|TRBV5-1|13
ASSEWVFNTDTQY
>-|TRBJ2-3|TRBV24-1|16
ATAHAGTPGQNTDTQY
>-|TRBJ1-1|TRBV7-3|12
ASSLTGGSPEAF
>-|TRBJ2-5|TRBV6-6|10
ASTGTQETQY
>TRBD1|TRBJ1-1|TRBV6-5|12
ASRYRGMNTEAF
>TRBD2|TRBJ2-2|TRBV19|13
ASSQRETNTGELF
>-|TRBJ1-2|TRBV25-1|12
ASSESGLPHGYT
>TRBD2|TRBJ2-3|TRBV5-1|14
ASSLGTSGNPDTQY
>TRBD1|TRBJ2-3|TRBV5-8|13
ASSFGQGQIDTQY
>TRBD1|TRBJ2-2|TRBV11-1|18
ASSFWARAGGFSDTGELF
>-|TRBJ2-3|TRBV5-4|13
ASSLEGVTGDTQY
>-|TRBJ1-1|TRBV11-2|13
ASSLRPGPDTEAS
>-|TRBJ2-7|TRBV5-1|14
ASSLLPVGTLREQY
>-|TRBJ2-5|TRBV28|10
ASRQGRETQY
>-|TRBJ1-3|TRBV7-9|11
ASSPGQYHTIY
>-|TRBJ1-6|TRBV11-2|13
ASTNRGVSGSPLH
>TRBD1|TRBJ1-6|TRBV3-1|14
ASSRGQGKNNSPLH
>-|TRBJ1-1|TRBV12-3/TRBV12-4|9
ASTPRTEAF
>-|TRBJ2-1|TRBV12-3/TRBV12-4|11
ASSFLGNNEQF
>TRBD2|TRBJ2-7|TRBV20-1|13
SARARTSGHYEQY
>TRBD1|TRBJ2-5|TRBV12-3/TRBV12-4|11
ASSRGDRETQY
>-|TRBJ2-7|TRBV7-9|12
ASSSWTANYEQY
>-|TRBJ2-3|TRBV29-1|12
SVGGTVTTDTQY
>TRBD1|TRBJ2-7|TRBV12-3/TRBV12-4|12
ASSLGTGWGEQY
>TRBD1|TRBJ2-1|TRBV12-3/TRBV12-4|16
ASSLYRSGTGGYNEQF
>TRBD1|TRBJ2-3|TRBV20-1|12
SAIQGARTDTQY
>TRBD1|TRBJ1-1|TRBV2|11
ARLQGASSEAF
>-|TRBJ1-1|TRBV3-1|11
ASSRSAGFGAF
>TRBD2|TRBJ2-7|TRBV6-1|13
ASRSAGGRRYEQY
>TRBD2|TRBJ2-1|TRBV3-1|13
ASSPLAGPYNEQF
>-|TRBJ1-1|TRBV11-2|11
ASSRVGNTEAF
>-|TRBJ2-3|TRBV27|15
ASSKYYRLSGTDTQY
>TRBD1|TRBJ2-1|TRBV29-1|10
SVERGRPEQF
>TRBD2|TRBJ2-1|TRBV24-1|13
ATSDSAGGYNEQF
>-|TRBJ1-5|TRBV6-2/TRBV6-3|14
ASSYSSQGGNQPQH
>-|TRBJ2-5|TRBV7-8|14
ASSPVRAGLRETQY
>-|TRBJ2-7|TRBV7-2|14
ASSLIVLVSSYEQY